This TCR beta chain was found in a study of CD4+ T cells in melanoma. Study results and caveats: CD8+ T cell, macrophage and B cell function reportedly correlated with neoantigen-specific CD4+ T cells. Neoantigen-specific CD4+ T cells in melanoma reportedly had diverse differentiation states.

V dropped 1 base and J dropped 2 bases, with 7 bases sitting between them. CDR3 length: 14 residues. CDR1 and CDR2 from the germline V gene are SGHTA and FQGTGA. Profiling relied on immunoSEQ multiplex PCR, and the TCRdb table lists in-frame clones only, not all of them. This sample has around 50,000 clones, with approximately 92% found just once. This clone was observed a single time. The target antigen is unknown. This chain joins TRBV7-3 and TRBJ2-3, with D perhaps assigned TRBD1 or TRBD2 (5 bases each). The receptor's source is a human donor with melanoma. Sequencing was carried out using peripheral blood. The CDR3 sequence: CASSLMGPTDTQYF. CDR3 in DNA: TGTGCCAGCAGCTTAATGGGACCCACAGATACGCAGTATTTT.